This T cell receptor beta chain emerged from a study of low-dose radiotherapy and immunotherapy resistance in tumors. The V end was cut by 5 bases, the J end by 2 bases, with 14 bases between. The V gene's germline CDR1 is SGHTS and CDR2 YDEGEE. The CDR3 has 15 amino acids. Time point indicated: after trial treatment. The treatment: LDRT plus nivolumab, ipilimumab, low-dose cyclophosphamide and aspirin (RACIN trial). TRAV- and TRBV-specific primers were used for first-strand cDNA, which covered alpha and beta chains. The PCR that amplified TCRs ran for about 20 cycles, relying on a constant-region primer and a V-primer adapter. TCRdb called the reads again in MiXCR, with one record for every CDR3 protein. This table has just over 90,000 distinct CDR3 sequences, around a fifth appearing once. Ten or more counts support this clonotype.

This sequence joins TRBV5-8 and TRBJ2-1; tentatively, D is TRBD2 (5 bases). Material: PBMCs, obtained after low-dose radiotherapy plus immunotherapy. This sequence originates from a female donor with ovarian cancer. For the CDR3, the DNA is TGTGCCAGCAGTTTACAAGGACTTCCCTACAATGAGCAGTTCTTC. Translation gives CASSLQGLPYNEQFF.